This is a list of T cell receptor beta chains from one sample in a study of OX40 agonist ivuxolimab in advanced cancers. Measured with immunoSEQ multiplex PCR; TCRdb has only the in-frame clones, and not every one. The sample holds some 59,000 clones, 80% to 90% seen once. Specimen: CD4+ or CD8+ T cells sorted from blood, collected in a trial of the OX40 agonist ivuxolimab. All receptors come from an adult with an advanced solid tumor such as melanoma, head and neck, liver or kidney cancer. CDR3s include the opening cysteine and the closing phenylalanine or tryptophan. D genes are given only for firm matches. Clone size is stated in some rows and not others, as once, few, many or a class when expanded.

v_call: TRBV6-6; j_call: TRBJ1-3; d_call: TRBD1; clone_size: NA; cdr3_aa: CASTRGTVGNTIYF; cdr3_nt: TGTGCCAGCACCCGTGGGACAGTTGGAAACACCATATATTTT
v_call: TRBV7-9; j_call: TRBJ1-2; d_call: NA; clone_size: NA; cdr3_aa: CASSSQGNYGYTF; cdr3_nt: TGTGCCAGCAGCTCACAGGGAAACTATGGCTACACCTTC
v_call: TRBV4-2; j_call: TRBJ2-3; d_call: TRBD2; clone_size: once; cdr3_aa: CASSQVGAGGPRGDTQYF; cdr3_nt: TGTGCCAGCAGCCAAGTCGGGGCGGGAGGGCCGCGGGGAGATACGCAGTATTTT
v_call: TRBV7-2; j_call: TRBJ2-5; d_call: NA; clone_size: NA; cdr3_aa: CASSPPQETQYF; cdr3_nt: TGTGCCAGCAGCCCCCCCCAAGAGACCCAGTACTTC
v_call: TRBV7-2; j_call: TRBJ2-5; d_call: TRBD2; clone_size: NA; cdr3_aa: CASSLVAGVETQYF; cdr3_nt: TGTGCCAGCAGCTTAGTGGCGGGAGTAGAGACCCAGTACTTC
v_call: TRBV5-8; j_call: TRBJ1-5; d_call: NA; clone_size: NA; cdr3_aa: CASSLGGYSNQPQHF; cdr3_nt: TGTGCCAGCAGCTTGGGTGGTTATAGCAATCAGCCCCAGCATTTT
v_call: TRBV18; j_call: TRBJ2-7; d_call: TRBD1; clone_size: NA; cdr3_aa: CASSPGDRGYYEQYF; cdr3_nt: TGTGCCAGCTCACCAGGGGACAGGGGGTACTACGAGCAGTACTTC
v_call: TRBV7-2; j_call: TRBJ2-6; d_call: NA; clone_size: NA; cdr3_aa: CASSLGAGANVLTF; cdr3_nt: TGTGCCAGCAGCTTAGGAGCTGGGGCCAACGTCCTGACTTTC
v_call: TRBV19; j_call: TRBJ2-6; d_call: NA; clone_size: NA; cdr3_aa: CASSIDRLAPRTGANVLTF; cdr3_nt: TGTGCCAGTAGTATAGATCGCCTAGCCCCCAGAACTGGGGCCAACGTCCTGACTTTC
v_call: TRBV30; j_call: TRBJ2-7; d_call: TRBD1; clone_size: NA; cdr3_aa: CAWKGQSYEQYF; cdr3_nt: TGTGCCTGGAAGGGACAGTCCTACGAGCAGTACTTC
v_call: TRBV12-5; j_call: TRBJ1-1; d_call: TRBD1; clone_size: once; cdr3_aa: CASGSGTGVPEAFF; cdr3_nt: TGTGCTAGTGGTTCCGGGACAGGGGTCCCTGAAGCTTTCTTT
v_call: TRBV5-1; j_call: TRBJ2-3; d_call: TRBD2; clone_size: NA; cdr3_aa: CASSLRPSGGTDTQYF; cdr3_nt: TGCGCCAGCAGCTTAAGGCCTAGCGGAGGCACAGATACGCAGTATTTT
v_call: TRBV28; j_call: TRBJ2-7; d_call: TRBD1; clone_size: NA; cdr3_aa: CASSLPGTGVQYF; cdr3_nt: TGTGCCAGCAGTTTGCCTGGGACAGGGGTTCAGTACTTC
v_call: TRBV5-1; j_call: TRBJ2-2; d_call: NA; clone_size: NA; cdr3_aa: CASSFREYTGELFF; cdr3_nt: TGCGCCAGCAGCTTTCGGGAGTACACCGGGGAGCTGTTTTTT
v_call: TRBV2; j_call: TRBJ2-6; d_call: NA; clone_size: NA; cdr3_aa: CASDSGTGSGANVLTF; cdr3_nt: TGTGCCAGCGACTCCGGCACAGGATCTGGGGCCAACGTCCTGACTTTC
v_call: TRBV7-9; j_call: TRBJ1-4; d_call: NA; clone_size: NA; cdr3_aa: CASSLSVQGEKLFF; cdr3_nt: TGTGCCAGCAGTTTATCAGTACAGGGTGAAAAACTGTTTTTT
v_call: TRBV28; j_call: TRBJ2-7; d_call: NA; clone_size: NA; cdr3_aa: CASDSMNSYEQYF; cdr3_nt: TGTGCCAGCGACTCAATGAACTCCTACGAGCAGTACTTC
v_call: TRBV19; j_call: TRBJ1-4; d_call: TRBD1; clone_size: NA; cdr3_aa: CASSNGQGANEKLFF; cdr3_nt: TGTGCCAGTAGTAATGGACAGGGAGCTAATGAAAAACTGTTTTTT
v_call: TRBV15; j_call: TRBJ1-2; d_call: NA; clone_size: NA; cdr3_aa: CATSRDTRRSAVLNYGYTF; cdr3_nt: TGTGCCACCAGCAGAGATACTAGGAGATCCGCAGTGCTTAACTATGGCTACACCTTC
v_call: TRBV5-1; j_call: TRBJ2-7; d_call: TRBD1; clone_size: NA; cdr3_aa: CASSSGQGGSYEQYF; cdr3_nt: TGCGCCAGCAGCTCGGGACAGGGGGGCTCCTACGAGCAGTACTTC
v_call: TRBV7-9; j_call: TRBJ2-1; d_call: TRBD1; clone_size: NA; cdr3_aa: CASTKAYRDRAHNEQFF; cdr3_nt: TGTGCCAGCACCAAGGCTTATCGGGACAGGGCCCACAATGAGCAGTTCTTC
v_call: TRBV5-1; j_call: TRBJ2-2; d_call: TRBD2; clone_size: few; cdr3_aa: CASSSGTSGNSNTGELFF; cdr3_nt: TGCGCCAGCAGCTCAGGGACTAGCGGGAACTCGAACACCGGGGAGCTGTTTTTT
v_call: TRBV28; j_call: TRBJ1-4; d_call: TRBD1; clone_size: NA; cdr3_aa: CASSPTGTGPGEKLFF; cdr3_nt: TGTGCCAGCAGTCCTACCGGGACAGGCCCCGGTGAAAAACTGTTTTTT
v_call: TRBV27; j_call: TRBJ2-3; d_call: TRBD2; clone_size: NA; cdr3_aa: CASSLVAGGPDTQYF; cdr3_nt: TGTGCCAGCAGTTTAGTAGCGGGAGGGCCAGATACGCAGTATTTT
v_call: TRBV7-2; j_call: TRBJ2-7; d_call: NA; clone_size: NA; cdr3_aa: CASSLMHSEQYF; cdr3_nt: TGTGCCAGCAGCTTAATGCACTCCGAGCAGTACTTC
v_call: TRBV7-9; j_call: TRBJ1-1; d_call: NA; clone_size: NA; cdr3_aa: CASSFPRGITEAFF; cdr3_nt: TGTGCCAGCAGTTTCCCCCGGGGAATCACTGAAGCTTTCTTT
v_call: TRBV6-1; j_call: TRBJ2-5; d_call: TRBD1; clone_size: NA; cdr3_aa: CASSLTGGFETQYF; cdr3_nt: TGTGCCAGCAGTCTCACAGGGGGTTTTGAGACCCAGTACTTC
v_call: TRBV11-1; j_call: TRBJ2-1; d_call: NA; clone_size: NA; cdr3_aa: CASSFWDGGEQFF; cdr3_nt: TGTGCCAGCAGCTTTTGGGACGGGGGTGAGCAGTTCTTC
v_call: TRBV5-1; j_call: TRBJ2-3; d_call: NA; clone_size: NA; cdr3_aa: CASQGRVGDTQYF; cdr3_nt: TGCGCCAGCCAGGGTAGGGTGGGAGATACGCAGTATTTT
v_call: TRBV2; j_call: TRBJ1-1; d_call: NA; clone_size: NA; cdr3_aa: CAGSTGMSEAFF; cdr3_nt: TGTGCCGGCTCCACGGGGATGTCTGAAGCTTTCTTT
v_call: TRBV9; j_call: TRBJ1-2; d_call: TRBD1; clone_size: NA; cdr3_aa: CASSVQGAATNYGYTF; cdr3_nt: TGTGCCAGCAGCGTACAGGGGGCGGCAACTAACTATGGCTACACCTTC
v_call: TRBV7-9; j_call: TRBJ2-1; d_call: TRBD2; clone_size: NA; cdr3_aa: CASSYSGRAFNEQFF; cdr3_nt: TGTGCCAGCAGCTACAGCGGGAGGGCCTTCAATGAGCAGTTCTTC
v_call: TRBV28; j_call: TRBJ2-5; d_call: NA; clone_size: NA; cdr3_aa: CASDISTPFGGKYF; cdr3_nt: TGTGCCAGCGATATCTCCACCCCTTTCGGGGGCAAGTACTTC
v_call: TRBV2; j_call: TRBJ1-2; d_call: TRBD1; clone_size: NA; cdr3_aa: CASSPPGQANYGYTF; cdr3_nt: TGTGCCAGCAGCCCGCCGGGACAGGCCAACTATGGCTACACCTTC
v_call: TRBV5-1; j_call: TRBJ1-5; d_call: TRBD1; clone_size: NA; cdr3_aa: CASSEQGANQPQHF; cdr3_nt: TGCGCCAGCAGCGAACAGGGGGCAAATCAGCCCCAGCATTTT
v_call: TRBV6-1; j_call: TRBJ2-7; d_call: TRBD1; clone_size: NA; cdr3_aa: CASSRGPGQGYEQYF; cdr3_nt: TGTGCCAGCAGTCGGGGCCCGGGACAGGGCTACGAGCAGTACTTC
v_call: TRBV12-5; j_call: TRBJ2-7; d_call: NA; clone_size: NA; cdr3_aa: CARRWLYEQYF; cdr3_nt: TGTGCTAGGAGGTGGCTGTACGAGCAGTACTTC
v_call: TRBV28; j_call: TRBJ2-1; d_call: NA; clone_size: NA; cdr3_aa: CASSLPPPNEQFF; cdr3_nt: TGTGCCAGCAGTTTACCCCCCCCGAATGAGCAGTTCTTC
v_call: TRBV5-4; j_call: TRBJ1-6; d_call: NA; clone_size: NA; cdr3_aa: CASSLVAEEAPLHF; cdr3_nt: TGTGCCAGCAGCTTGGTGGCAGAGGAGGCACCCCTCCACTTT
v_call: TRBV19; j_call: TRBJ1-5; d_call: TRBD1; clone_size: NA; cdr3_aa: CASRGQGAFNQPQHF; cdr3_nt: TGTGCCAGTCGAGGACAGGGCGCCTTCAATCAGCCCCAGCATTTT
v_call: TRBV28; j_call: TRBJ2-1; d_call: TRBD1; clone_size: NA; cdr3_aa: CASRNTGGGEQFF; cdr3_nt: TGTGCCAGCAGAAACACAGGGGGAGGTGAGCAGTTCTTC
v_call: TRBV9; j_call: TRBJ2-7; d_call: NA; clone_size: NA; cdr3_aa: CASSVEPGKSYEQYF; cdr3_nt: TGTGCCAGCAGCGTAGAGCCGGGAAAGTCCTACGAGCAGTACTTC
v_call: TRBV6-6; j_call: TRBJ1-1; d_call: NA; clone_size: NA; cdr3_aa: CASSSPDKNTEAFF; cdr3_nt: TGTGCCAGCAGTTCCCCAGATAAGAACACTGAAGCTTTCTTT
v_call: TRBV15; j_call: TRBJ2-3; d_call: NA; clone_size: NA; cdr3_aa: CATSRVGAARSTDTQYF; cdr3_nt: TGTGCCACCAGCAGAGTAGGAGCTGCAAGGAGCACAGATACGCAGTATTTT
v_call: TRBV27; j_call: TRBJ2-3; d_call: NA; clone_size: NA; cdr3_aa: CASTPSVLDNTQYF; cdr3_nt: TGTGCCAGCACCCCCTCGGTACTGGACAATACGCAGTATTTT
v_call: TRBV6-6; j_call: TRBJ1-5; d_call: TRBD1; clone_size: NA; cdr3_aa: CASRLTGGGQPQHF; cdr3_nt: TGTGCCAGCAGATTGACAGGGGGCGGGCAGCCCCAGCATTTT
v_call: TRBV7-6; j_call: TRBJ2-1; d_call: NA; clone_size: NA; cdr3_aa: CASSLSRDFNEQFF; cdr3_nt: TGTGCCAGCAGCCTATCTAGGGACTTCAATGAGCAGTTCTTC